This T cell receptor (beta chain) originates from a study of OX40 agonist ivuxolimab in advanced cancers. Repertoires were generated with immunoSEQ multiplex PCR, while TCRdb's copy carries only in-frame clones and drops some. The table includes tens of thousands of clones, around 84% detected once. The V gene lost 6 bases and the J gene lost 8 bases, with 17 bases spanning the gap. CDR3 length: 14 residues. Germline CDR1 and CDR2: SNHLY and FYNNEI. The chain recombines TRBV2 with TRBJ2-1; no clear D. The receptor's source is an adult with an advanced solid tumor such as melanoma, head and neck, liver or kidney cancer. Here the sequenced sample was CD4+ or CD8+ T cells sorted from blood, taken in a trial of the OX40 agonist ivuxolimab. Here the CDR3 reads CASSQGQAGHEQFF. CDR3 bases: TGTGCCAGCAGCCAAGGGCAGGCCGGTCATGAGCAGTTCTTC.